This TCR beta chain derives from a study of blood T cell repertoires in COVID-19. Overall study: Acute and convalescent COVID-19 samples came from the United States, Italy and Spain. Sources were T cells, B-cell-depleted T cells, or PBMCs; the material itself was cDNA or gDNA.

Germline assignment: CDR1 SGHVS and CDR2 FNYEAQ. This CDR3 contains 16 residues. V shed 5 bases, J shed 6 bases, and the junction held 8 bases outside the gene matches. Original processing notes: Reference gene primer amplification gave estimated nucleated cell counts. Sequenced by immunoSEQ multiplex PCR; TCRdb stores in-frame clones only, minus some. V and J calls and clone size are given by that table; D and trimming were obtained from the DNA. This sample has about 73,000 clones; 90% occur once, and the top ten carry roughly 15%. V usage is TRBV7-6 and J usage is TRBJ2-1; 12 bases fit TRBD2. Sequenced material: peripheral blood. The TCR was taken from an elderly woman with active or convalescent COVID-19. DNA for the CDR3: TGTGCCAGCAGCCGCCCGACTAGCGGGAGAGTCAATGAGCAGTTCTTC. Amino acids: CASSRPTSGRVNEQFF.